Shown below are 32 T cell receptor beta chains from a single sample sequenced in a study of cytomegalovirus exposure and HLA in healthy donors. Primers included in the PCR were 60 Vbeta and 13 Jbeta primers. Profiled with immunoSEQ multiplex PCR; TCRdb holds only in-frame clones, not every one. Among about 93,000 clones listed, approximately 69% were seen once. Sequences were obtained from PBMCs. The receptors shown here come from a boy younger than 18 in good health and CMV-seropositive.

The chain has TRBV30 and TRBJ2-7; 10 nucleotides agree with TRBD1. The V and J ends lost 5 bases and 3 bases, in that order; junction bases with no gene match: 1. The CDR3 sequence is 12 residues long. Germline assignment: CDR1 GTSNPN and CDR2 SVGIG (reference sequence). The DNA for the CDR3 is TGTGCCTGGCGGACAGGGGGCTACGAGCAGTACTTC. This codes for CAWRTGGYEQYF.

This chain joins TRBV2 and TRBJ2-2; perhaps TRBD1 as D (5 bases). The germline V gene has CDR1 SNHLY and CDR2 FYNNEI. Trimming took off 7 bases at V and 6 bases at J, with 12 bases between the two ends. The CDR3 is 13 residues long. The CDR3 here is CASMGQRAGELFF. In DNA form, the CDR3 reads TGTGCCAGCATGGGGCAGCGCGCCGGGGAGCTGTTTTTT.

This clone was picked up one time. The chain carries TRBV4-1 and TRBJ2-3; 12 bases are a match to TRBD2. This CDR3 comprises 17 residues. The germline V gene encodes CDR1 MGHRA and CDR2 YSYEKL. After removal of 2 bases from V and 1 base from J, the junction contained 4 bases not matched to a gene. The CDR3 here is CASSQTTSGGRTDTQYF. CDR3 coding DNA: TGCGCCAGCAGCCAAACGACTAGCGGGGGACGCACAGATACGCAGTATTTT.

The chain joins TRBV19 to TRBJ2-1; 10 nucleotides agree with TRBD2. Germline V lookup: CDR1 LNHDA, CDR2 SQIVND (reference sequence). The CDR3 spans 13 residues. Germline trimming cut 8 bases from V and 8 bases from J; bases unmatched to any gene: 6. CDR3 nucleotide sequence: TGTGCCAGTTCTCTAGCGGGAGTATATGAGCAGTTCTTC. It specifies CASSLAGVYEQFF. Full variable domain (outside the CDR3, taken from reference TRBV19 and TRBJ2-1): DGGITQSPKYLFRKEGQNVTLSCEQNLNHDAMYWYRQDPGQGLRLIYYSQIVNDFQKGDIAEGYSVSREKKESFPLTVTSAQKNPTAFYLCASSLAGVYEQFFGPGTRLTVL.

DNA of the CDR3: TGTGCCAGCAGCTTAAATTCCAACGGCAGGGGAGGGGAGCAGTACTTC. This codes for CASSLNSNGRGGEQYF. The rearrangement joins TRBV7-2 to TRBJ2-7; maybe TRBD2 (7 bases). Trimming stripped 2 bases from V and 7 bases from J, with 21 bases between. CDR3 length equals 16 residues. CDR1 SGHTA and CDR2 FQGNSA come from the germline V gene.

The chain employs TRBV6-1 and TRBJ2-3; tentatively, D is TRBD2 (6 bases). V gave up 7 bases and J gave up 2 bases, with 10 bases separating them. Germline loops: CDR1 MNHNS, CDR2 SASEGT. The CDR3 spans 13 residues. CDR3 DNA sequence: TGTGCCAGCAAGGGACTCTTCACAGATACGCAGTATTTT. It encodes CASKGLFTDTQYF.

This clone was counted between two and nine times. The chain combines TRBV28 with TRBJ2-7, with 10 bases that match TRBD1. CDR1 and CDR2 from the germline V gene are MDHEN and SYDVKM. This CDR3 has 15 amino acids. V gave up 5 bases and J gave up 5 bases; unmatched junction bases: 9. The CDR3 bases are TGTGCCAGCAGTCCACCCGGGACAGGGGTAAACGAGCAGTACTTC. It specifies CASSPPGTGVNEQYF.

The J gene is TRBJ2-2, the V gene TRBV5-1, with a weak D call TRBD1 (5 bases). This CDR3 comprises 15 residues. Germline loops: CDR1 SGHRS, CDR2 YFSETQ. Trimming stripped 6 bases from V and 2 bases from J, with 14 bases between. For the CDR3, the DNA is TGCGCCAGCACCGAAGACAGTAGTAACACCGGGGAGCTGTTTTTT. Protein sequence: CASTEDSSNTGELFF. The whole variable domain, filled in from reference TRBV5-1 and TRBJ2-2, reads KAGVTQTPRYLIKTRGQQVTLSCSPISGHRSVSWYQQTPGQGLQFLFEYFSETQRNKGNFPGRFSGRQFSNSRSEMNVSTLELGDSALYLCASTEDSSNTGELFFGEGSRLTVL.

The chain is built from TRBV9 and TRBJ2-3, with D maybe TRBD1 (6 bases). The CDR3 covers 13 residues. Trimming left V 0 bases short and J 12 bases short, with 14 bases between. The germline V gene has CDR1 SGDLS and CDR2 YYNGEE. The CDR3 DNA reads TGTGCCAGCAGCGTAGACAGGGACAAAGTTCAGTATTTT. This sequence encodes CASSVDRDKVQYF.

The gene calls are TRBV19 and TRBJ1-1, with D possibly matching TRBD1 (6 bases). Germline-derived CDR1 and CDR2 are LNHDA and SQIVND (reference sequence). Trimming pared 4 bases from V and 6 bases from J, leaving 18 bases between. This CDR3 spans 15 amino acids. The CDR3 coding sequence is TGTGCCAGTAGTACTACCCCCGGGACAAAGTCTGAAGCTTTCTTT. It translates to CASSTTPGTKSEAFF.

This clone was seen a handful of times. This sequence joins TRBV27 and TRBJ1-4; no reliable D call. CDR1 and CDR2 from the germline V gene are MNHEY and SMNVEV (reference sequence). Trimming cost V 2 bases and J 7 bases, with 14 bases left between them. The CDR3 is 15 residues long. The CDR3 is CASSLGSLKGEKLFF. CDR3 coding DNA: TGTGCCAGCAGTTTAGGGAGCCTGAAAGGTGAAAAACTGTTTTTT.

This clone was picked up a small number of times. The chain uses TRBV5-1 and TRBJ2-7; possibly TRBD1 for D (5 bases). The CDR3 is 14 amino acids. From germline, CDR1 is SGHRS and CDR2 YFSETQ. V lost 4 bases to trimming and J lost 2 bases, with 13 bases between them. The CDR3 spells CASSRLREPYEQYF. The CDR3 nucleotides read TGCGCCAGCAGCCGCCTCAGGGAACCCTACGAGCAGTACTTC.

The chain uses TRBV18 and TRBJ1-4; D gene unclear. The CDR3 is 14 amino acids. Per the germline V gene, CDR1 is KGHSH and CDR2 is LQKENI. The V end was cut by 1 base, the J end by 1 base, with 4 bases between. The CDR3 nucleotides read TGTGCCAGCTCACCACTAATAACTAATGAAAAACTGTTTTTT. Amino acid sequence: CASSPLITNEKLFF.

This clone was seen only a few times. The rearrangement uses TRBV7-9 and TRBJ1-1; 7 nucleotides align to TRBD1. CDR1 and CDR2 from the germline V gene are SEHNR and FQNEAQ (reference sequence). The CDR3 sequence is 13 residues long. The junction had 2 bases not matched to a gene; V was cut back by 2 bases and J by 5 bases. The CDR3 spells CASSLQGETEAFF. CDR3 DNA sequence: TGTGCCAGCAGCTTACAGGGGGAGACTGAAGCTTTCTTT.

In this sample, this clone turned up a few times. J is TRBJ2-1 and V is TRBV12-2; the tabulated D call, TRBD2, remains unverified against the DNA. TRBV12-2 is a known pseudogene. The CDR3 is 14 residues long. CDR3 sequence (DNA): TGTGCAAGTCGCCTCAGACTAGGAAACAATGAGCAGTTCTTC. It yields the protein CASRLRLGNNEQFF.

This clone was seen a handful of times. V usage is TRBV7-9 and J usage is TRBJ1-4; D ambiguous. Germline V lookup: CDR1 SEHNR, CDR2 FQNEAQ (reference sequence). V was trimmed by 3 bases and J by 8 bases, leaving 10 bases between them. The CDR3 is made up of 13 amino acids. In nucleotides, the CDR3 is TGTGCCAGCAGCTTCTTGTCTTCCGAAAAACTGTTTTTT. It is translated as CASSFLSSEKLFF.

This clone was detected only once. The chain employs TRBV27 and TRBJ1-6; a possible D gene is TRBD1 (5 bases). The CDR3 totals 15 residues. Trimming removed 6 bases at V and 9 bases at J, with 18 bases between. Germline CDR1 reads MNHEY; CDR2 reads SMNVEV (reference sequence). The CDR3 region is CASRNSGTGVSPLHF. As DNA, the CDR3 is TGTGCCAGCAGAAATTCCGGGACGGGAGTTTCACCCCTCCACTTT.

The genes are TRBV6-1 and TRBJ2-3; D possibly corresponds to TRBD2 (6 bases). The V and J ends lost 5 bases and 2 bases respectively, with 11 bases between them. This CDR3 is built from 14 residues. Germline CDR1 reads MNHNS; CDR2 reads SASEGT. CDR3 region: CASSTAGITDTQYF. The CDR3 DNA follows: TGTGCCAGCAGTACGGCGGGGATCACAGATACGCAGTATTTT.

The V and J genes are TRBV9 and TRBJ1-3; D not resolved. The germline V gene encodes CDR1 SGDLS and CDR2 YYNGEE. V dropped 4 bases and J dropped 2 bases, with 7 bases sitting between them. There are 13 residues in the CDR3. The CDR3 spells CASSIAPGNTIYF. The CDR3 DNA reads TGTGCCAGCAGCATCGCGCCTGGAAACACCATATATTTT. Complete variable domain (other parts from reference TRBV9 and TRBJ1-3): DSGVTQTPKHLITATGQRVTLRCSPRSGDLSVYWYQQSLDQGLQFLIQYYNGEERAKGNILERFSAQQFPDLHSELNLSSLELGDSALYFCASSIAPGNTIYFGEGSWLTVV.

The chain links TRBV6-5 to TRBJ1-2; 9 bases match TRBD1. The ends lost 6 bases at V and 2 bases at J; junction bases unmatched: 4. Looked up from germline, CDR1 is MNHEY and CDR2 is SVGAGI. The CDR3 extends over 14 amino acids. Here the CDR3 reads CASRPTGGNYGYTF. CDR3 DNA: TGTGCCAGCAGGCCTACAGGGGGCAACTATGGCTACACCTTC.

The chain couples TRBV7-9 to TRBJ1-4; 9 positions agree with TRBD1. The length of the CDR3 is 14 residues. V shed 4 bases and J 8 bases; nucleotides not matched to a gene: 5. Germline V lookup: CDR1 SEHNR, CDR2 FQNEAQ (reference sequence). CDR3 loop: CASSSGQGREKLFF. The CDR3 DNA reads as TGTGCCAGCAGCTCCGGACAGGGGAGGGAAAAACTGTTTTTT.

This clone showed up just a few times. The chain couples TRBV6-6 to TRBJ2-1; weak D call: TRBD1 (5 bases). The CDR3 has 15 residues. The germline gives CDR1 MNHNY, CDR2 SVGAGI (reference sequence). V dropped 6 bases and J dropped 9 bases, with 21 bases sitting between them. CDR3 DNA: TGTGCCAGCAGCCGGGTGGGGCCCGATTCGAGTGAGCAGTTCTTC. Amino acid sequence: CASSRVGPDSSEQFF.

This clone was recorded once. CDR3 amino acids: CAWSAYRVLNTEAFF. CDR3 sequence (DNA): TGTGCCTGGAGTGCGTACAGGGTCTTGAACACTGAAGCTTTCTTT. V gene TRBV30 combines with J gene TRBJ1-1; TRBD1 might be the D (6 bases). Trimming took 1 base from V and 0 from J, leaving 12 bases between them. The CDR3 loop spans 15 amino acids. From germline, CDR1 is GTSNPN and CDR2 SVGIG (reference sequence).

The rearrangement links TRBV7-2 to TRBJ1-1, with D uncertain. CDR1 is SGHTA and CDR2 is FQGNSA in the germline V gene. Trimming took off 2 bases at V and 7 bases at J, with 11 bases between the two ends. CDR3 length: 13 residues. CDR3 residues: CASSLLGLHEAFF. The DNA of the CDR3 is TGTGCCAGCAGCTTACTCGGTCTTCATGAAGCTTTCTTT.

The chain employs TRBV7-8 and TRBJ2-7, with 8 bases aligning to TRBD1. With V trimmed by 2 bases and J by 5 bases, 5 bases remained unmatched. Per the germline V gene, CDR1 is SGHVS and CDR2 is FQNEAQ. The CDR3 contains 14 residues. The chain's CDR3 is CASSLYPDRDEQYF. The CDR3 DNA reads TGTGCCAGCAGCTTATACCCGGACAGGGACGAGCAGTACTTC. Variable domain in full (rest from reference TRBV7-8 and TRBJ2-7): GAGVSQSPRYKVAKRGQDVALRCDPISGHVSLFWYQQALGQGPEFLTYFQNEAQLDKSGLPSDRFFAERPEGSVSTLKIQRTQQEDSAVYLCASSLYPDRDEQYFGPGTRLTVT.

With respect to this clone: At one boundary the junction diverges from the germline segment, which might be a read error. The chain uses TRBV5-4 and TRBJ2-7, with TRBD1 identical over 10 bases. The germline gives CDR1 SGHNT, CDR2 YYREEE (reference sequence). The CDR3 runs 12 residues. The CDR3 DNA reads as TGTGCCAGCAGCTCTCGACAGGGGGCTAGGGACTTC. Translation: CASSSRQGARDF.

The V call is TRBV5-1, the J call TRBJ2-3; 8 bases map to TRBD1. Germline assignment: CDR1 SGHRS and CDR2 YFSETQ. V was pared by 0 bases and J by 4 bases, with 7 bases of the junction left unmatched. CDR3 length equals 16 residues. The CDR3 spells CASSLVGGQGADTQYF. The CDR3, as DNA: TGCGCCAGCAGCTTGGTCGGCGGACAGGGCGCAGATACGCAGTATTTT.

On this clone: Germline and junction disagree at one end, which may indicate a read error. The chain joins TRBV6-5 to TRBJ2-6, with TRBD2 matching 8 bases. Germline loops: CDR1 MNHEY, CDR2 SVGAGI. This CDR3 is 16 amino acids long. In DNA form, the CDR3 reads TGTGCCAGCAGTTACATTAGGGCGCGGGGGGCCAACGTCCTGCCTTTC. This translates into CASSYIRARGANVLPF.

The chain joins TRBV6-1 to TRBJ1-5; no definite D call. Deletions cut 8 bases from V and 0 bases from J, with 11 bases between. The CDR3 contains 14 residues. CDR1 is MNHNS, CDR2 SASEGT, per germline. CDR3 in DNA: TGTGCCAGCTTAACACCTTTTAGCAATCAGCCCCAGCATTTT. It specifies CASLTPFSNQPQHF.

The CDR3 is CASSRTGEASGNTIYF. In DNA form, the CDR3 reads TGTGCCAGTAGTAGGACAGGAGAAGCCTCTGGAAACACCATATATTTT. The chain uses TRBV19 and TRBJ1-3, with TRBD1 identical over 7 bases. The germline V gene encodes CDR1 LNHDA and CDR2 SQIVND (reference sequence). V dropped 4 bases and J dropped 0; count of bases not matched to a gene: 6. CDR3 length equals 16 residues.

This chain joins TRBV18 and TRBJ1-4, with 8 bases aligning to TRBD1. With V trimmed by 1 base and J by 6 bases, 1 base remained unmatched. The germline CDR1 and CDR2 sequences are KGHSH and LQKENI. CDR3 length: 14 residues. CDR3 region: CASSPQQGDEKLFF. The DNA of the CDR3 is TGTGCCAGCTCACCACAACAGGGGGATGAAAAACTGTTTTTT.

This clone appeared a few times. This rearrangement joins TRBV4-3 to TRBJ1-3; unclear D gene. There are 16 residues in the CDR3. Germline-derived CDR1 and CDR2 are LGHNA and YSLEER. V was trimmed by 0 bases and J by 3 bases, leaving 12 bases between them. CDR3 bases: TGCGCCAGCAGCCAAGACTTGACTCCAGTTGGAAACACCATATATTTT. It encodes CASSQDLTPVGNTIYF.